This T cell receptor beta chain was recorded in a study of human T cells and chemical hapten exposure. Study summary: Patients' scalps got diphenylcyclopropenone weekly throughout the approximately 25-week study.

J was trimmed by 5 bases and V by 1 base; bases with no gene match: 14. This CDR3 has 18 amino acids. Germline CDR1 reads MGHRA; CDR2 reads YSYEKL. In the library, unique molecular identifiers were attached to individual cDNA molecules. MiXCR was run by TCRdb on the RACE reads, yielding one entry per CDR3 protein. The table includes 300,000 to 450,000 distinct CDR3 sequences, roughly 4.6% detected once. Noted time point: pre-sensitization, week 0. Treatment: therapeutic diphenylcyclopropenone sensitization with weekly scalp DPC. This clonotype has only a few counts. Here the sequenced sample was whole blood, taken in connection with sensitization to the hapten diphenylcyclopropenone (DPC). This receptor was identified in a woman between 45 and 60 years old with alopecia areata. Some clones in this sample may be carry-over from other donors' samples. The chain combines TRBV4-1 with TRBJ2-7; 10 bases map to TRBD2. In DNA form, the CDR3 reads TGCGCCAGCAGCCAAGTACTAGCGGGGTCGCTACCTGGGGACGAGCAGTACTTC. It is translated as CASSQVLAGSLPGDEQYF.